This T cell receptor (beta chain) was captured by sequencing in a study of blood T cell repertoires in COVID-19. At the level of the study: Samples taken during acute and convalescent COVID-19 were collected in the United States, Italy and Spain. PBMCs, B-cell-depleted T cells, or T cells provided the cDNA or gDNA that made up the material.

Original analysis: Amplification of reference gene primers was used by the study to estimate nucleated cell counts. Here immunoSEQ multiplex PCR was the method, and the copy in TCRdb shows in-frame clones only, minus some. V, J and clone size reflect that table, while D and trimming were determined from the DNA. The sample has fewer than 150,000 clones; approximately 80% are singletons. This CDR3 has 14 residues. V was pared by 2 bases and J by 3 bases, with 10 bases between. The germline V gene encodes CDR1 SNHLY and CDR2 FYNNEI. The TCR sequence derives from an elderly man with acute or convalescent COVID-19. The chain recombines TRBV2 with TRBJ1-1, with D maybe TRBD1 (5 bases). Specimen: peripheral blood. The CDR3 here is CASSEQGADTEAFF. The CDR3 DNA reads TGTGCCAGCAGTGAACAGGGTGCAGACACTGAAGCTTTCTTT.